This T cell receptor beta chain came from a study of T-cell reconstitution after alpha-beta-depleted transplantation in children. The V segment lost 6 bases and the J segment 7 bases; nucleotides outside the gene matches: 11. Per germline, CDR1 DFQATT and CDR2 SNEGSKA (reference sequence). The CDR3 totals 14 residues. For TCRbeta, the library was prepared with unique molecular identifiers. One entry per CDR3 protein results from TCRdb running MiXCR on the PCR reads. The sample has 490,000 or so distinct CDR3 sequences; about an eighth are singletons. The TCR sequence derives from a human donor who donated a stem cell graft to a child with combined immunodeficiency. The rearrangement links TRBV20-1 to TRBJ2-1, with 8 bases fitting TRBD2. Sequences were derived from PBMCs from the stem cell graft donor, sampled from the stem cell graft. DNA for the CDR3: TGCAGTGCCAAAAATCGGACTAGCTGGAATGAGCAGTTCTTC. Protein: CSAKNRTSWNEQFF.